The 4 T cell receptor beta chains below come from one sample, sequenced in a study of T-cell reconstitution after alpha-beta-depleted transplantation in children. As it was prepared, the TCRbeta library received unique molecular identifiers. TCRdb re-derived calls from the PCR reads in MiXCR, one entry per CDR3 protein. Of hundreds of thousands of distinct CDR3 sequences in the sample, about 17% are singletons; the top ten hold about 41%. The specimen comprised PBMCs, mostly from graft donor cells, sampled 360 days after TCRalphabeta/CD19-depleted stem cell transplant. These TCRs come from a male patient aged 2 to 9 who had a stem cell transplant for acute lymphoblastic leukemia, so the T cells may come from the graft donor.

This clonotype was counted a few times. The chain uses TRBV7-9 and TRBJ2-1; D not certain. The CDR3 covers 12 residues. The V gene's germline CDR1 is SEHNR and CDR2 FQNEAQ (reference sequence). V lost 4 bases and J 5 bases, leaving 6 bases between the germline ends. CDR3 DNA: TGTGCCAGCAGCTACAGCCACAATGAGCAGTTCTTC. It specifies CASSYSHNEQFF.

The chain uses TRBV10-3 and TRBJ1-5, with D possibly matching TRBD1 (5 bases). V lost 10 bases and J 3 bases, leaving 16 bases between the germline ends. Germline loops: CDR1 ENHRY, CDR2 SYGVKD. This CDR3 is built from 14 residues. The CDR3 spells CATSFRENNQPQHF. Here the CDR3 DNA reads TGTGCCACCTCATTCAGGGAAAACAATCAGCCCCAGCATTTT.

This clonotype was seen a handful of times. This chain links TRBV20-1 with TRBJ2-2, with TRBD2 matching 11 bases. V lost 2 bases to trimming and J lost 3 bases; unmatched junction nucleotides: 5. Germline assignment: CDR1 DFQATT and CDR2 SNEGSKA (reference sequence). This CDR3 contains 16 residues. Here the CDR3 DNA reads TGCAGTGCTAGACTATTTAGCGGGAGGGACACCGGGGAGCTGTTTTTT. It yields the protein CSARLFSGRDTGELFF.

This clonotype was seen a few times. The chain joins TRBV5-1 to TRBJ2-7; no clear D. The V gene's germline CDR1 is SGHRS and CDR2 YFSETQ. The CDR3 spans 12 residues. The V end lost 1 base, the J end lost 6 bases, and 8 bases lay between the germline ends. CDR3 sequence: CASSLNSREQYF. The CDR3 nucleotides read TGCGCCAGCAGCTTGAATTCGCGCGAGCAGTACTTC. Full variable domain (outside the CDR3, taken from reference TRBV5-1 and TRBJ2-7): KAGVTQTPRYLIKTRGQQVTLSCSPISGHRSVSWYQQTPGQGLQFLFEYFSETQRNKGNFPGRFSGRQFSNSRSEMNVSTLELGDSALYLCASSLNSREQYFGPGTRLTVT.